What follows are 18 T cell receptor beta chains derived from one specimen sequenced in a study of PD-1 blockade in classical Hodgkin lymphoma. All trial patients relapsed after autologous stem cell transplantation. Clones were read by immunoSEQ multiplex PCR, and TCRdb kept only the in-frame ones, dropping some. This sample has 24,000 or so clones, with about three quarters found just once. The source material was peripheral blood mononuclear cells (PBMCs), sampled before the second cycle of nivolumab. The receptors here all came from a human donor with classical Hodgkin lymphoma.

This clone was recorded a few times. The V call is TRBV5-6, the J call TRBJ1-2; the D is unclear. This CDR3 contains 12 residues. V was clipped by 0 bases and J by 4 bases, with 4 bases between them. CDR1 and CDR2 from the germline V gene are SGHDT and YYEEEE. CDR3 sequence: CASSLDIYGYTF. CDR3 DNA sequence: TGTGCCAGCAGCTTGGATATCTATGGCTACACCTTC.

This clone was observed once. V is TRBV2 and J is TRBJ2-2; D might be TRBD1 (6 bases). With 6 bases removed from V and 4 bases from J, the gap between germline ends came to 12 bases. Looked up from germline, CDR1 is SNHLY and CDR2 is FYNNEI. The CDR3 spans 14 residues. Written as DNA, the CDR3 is TGTGCCAGCAGACAGGGAACGGGCACCGGGGAGCTGTTTTTT. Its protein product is CASRQGTGTGELFF. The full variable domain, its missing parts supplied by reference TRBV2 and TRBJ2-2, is EPEVTQTPSHQVTQMGQEVILRCVPISNHLYFYWYRQILGQKVEFLVSFYNNEISEKSEIFDDQFSVERPDGSNFTLKIRSTKLEDSAMYFCASRQGTGTGELFFGEGSRLTVL.

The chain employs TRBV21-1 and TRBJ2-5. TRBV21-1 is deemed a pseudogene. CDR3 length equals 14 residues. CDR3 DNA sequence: TGTGCCAGCAGCAAAGGCCCGTTCCAAGAGACCCAGTACTTC. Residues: CASSKGPFQETQYF.

CDR3 residues: CASSLDLRKNIQYF. CDR3 nucleotides: TGTGCCAGCAGTCTAGACCTGCGCAAAAACATTCAGTACTTC. This chain links TRBV28 with TRBJ2-4; D is unclear. The CDR3 is 14 amino acids. CDR1 is MDHEN and CDR2 is SYDVKM in the germline V gene. The V end was cut by 5 bases, the J end by 3 bases, with 11 bases between.

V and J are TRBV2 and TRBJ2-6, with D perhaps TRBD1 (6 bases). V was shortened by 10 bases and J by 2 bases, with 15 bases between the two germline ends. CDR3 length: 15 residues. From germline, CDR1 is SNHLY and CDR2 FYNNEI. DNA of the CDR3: TGTGCCATTTTAGGACAGAAACCTGGGGCCAACGTCCTGACTTTC. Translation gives CAILGQKPGANVLTF.

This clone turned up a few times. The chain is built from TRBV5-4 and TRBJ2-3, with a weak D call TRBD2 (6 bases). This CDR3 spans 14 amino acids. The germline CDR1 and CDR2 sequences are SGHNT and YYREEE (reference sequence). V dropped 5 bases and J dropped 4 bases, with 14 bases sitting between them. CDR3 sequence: CASRSTREADTQYF. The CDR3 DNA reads TGTGCCAGCAGGTCGACAAGGGAGGCAGATACGCAGTATTTT.

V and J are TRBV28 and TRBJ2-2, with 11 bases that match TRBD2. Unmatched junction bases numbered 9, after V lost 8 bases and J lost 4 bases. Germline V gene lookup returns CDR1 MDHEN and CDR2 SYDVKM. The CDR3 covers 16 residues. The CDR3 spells CASVTSGEALTGELFF. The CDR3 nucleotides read TGTGCCAGCGTGACTAGCGGGGAGGCCCTCACCGGGGAGCTGTTTTTT.

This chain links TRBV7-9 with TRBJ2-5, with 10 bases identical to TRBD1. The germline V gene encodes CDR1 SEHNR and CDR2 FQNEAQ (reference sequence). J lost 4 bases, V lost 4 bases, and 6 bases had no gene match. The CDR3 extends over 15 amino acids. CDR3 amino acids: CASSSIDRGRETQYF. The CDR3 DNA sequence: TGTGCCAGCAGCTCCATCGACAGGGGGCGAGAGACCCAGTACTTC.

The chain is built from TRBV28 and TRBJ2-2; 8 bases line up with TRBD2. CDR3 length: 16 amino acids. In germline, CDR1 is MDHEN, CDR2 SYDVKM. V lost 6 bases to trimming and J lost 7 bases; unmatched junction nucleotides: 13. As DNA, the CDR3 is TGTGCCAGCAGCCTAGCGGGCGAGGGACCCCACGGGGAGCTGTTTTTT. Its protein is CASSLAGEGPHGELFF.

The CDR3 sequence: CASSPPGSGEQYF. In DNA, the CDR3 is TGTGCCAGCTCACCACCGGGGTCGGGCGAGCAGTACTTC. The chain couples TRBV18 to TRBJ2-7; D remains unclear. V was trimmed by 0 bases and J by 6 bases, leaving 9 bases between them. CDR1 is KGHSH and CDR2 is LQKENI in the germline V gene. The CDR3 has 13 amino acids.

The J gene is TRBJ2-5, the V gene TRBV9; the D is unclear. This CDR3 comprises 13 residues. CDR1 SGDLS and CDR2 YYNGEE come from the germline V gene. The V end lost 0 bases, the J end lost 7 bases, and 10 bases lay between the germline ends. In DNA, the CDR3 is TGTGCCAGCAGCGTAGATGGCGATAGGACCCAGTACTTC. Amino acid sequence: CASSVDGDRTQYF.

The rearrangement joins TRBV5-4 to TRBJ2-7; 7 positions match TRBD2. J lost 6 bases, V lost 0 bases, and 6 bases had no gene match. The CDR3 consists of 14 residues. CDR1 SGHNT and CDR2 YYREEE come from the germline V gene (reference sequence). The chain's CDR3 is CASSLVAGASEQYF. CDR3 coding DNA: TGTGCCAGCAGCTTGGTTGCGGGAGCCAGCGAGCAGTACTTC.

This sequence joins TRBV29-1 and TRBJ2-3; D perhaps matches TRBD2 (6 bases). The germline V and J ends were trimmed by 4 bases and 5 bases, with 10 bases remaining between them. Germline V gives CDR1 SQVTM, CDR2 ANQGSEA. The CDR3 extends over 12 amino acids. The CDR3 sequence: CSVGQGGDTQYF. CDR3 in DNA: TGCAGCGTTGGGCAGGGAGGAGATACGCAGTATTTT.

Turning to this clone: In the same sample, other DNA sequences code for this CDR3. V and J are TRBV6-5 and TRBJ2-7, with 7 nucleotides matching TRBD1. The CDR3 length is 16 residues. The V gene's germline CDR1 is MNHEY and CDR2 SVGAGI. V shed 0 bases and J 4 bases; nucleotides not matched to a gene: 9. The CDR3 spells CASSYSRRTGRYEQYF. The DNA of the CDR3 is TGTGCCAGCAGTTACTCGAGGAGGACAGGACGATACGAGCAGTACTTC.

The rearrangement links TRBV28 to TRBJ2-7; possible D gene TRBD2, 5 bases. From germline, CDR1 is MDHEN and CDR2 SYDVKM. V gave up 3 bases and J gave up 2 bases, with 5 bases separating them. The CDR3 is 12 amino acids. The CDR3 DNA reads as TGTGCCAGCAGTTTCGGGGCCTACGAGCAGTACTTC. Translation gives CASSFGAYEQYF. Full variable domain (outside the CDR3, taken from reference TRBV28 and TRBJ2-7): DVKVTQSSRYLVKRTGEKVFLECVQDMDHENMFWYRQDPGLGLRLIYFSYDVKMKEKGDIPEGYSVSREKKERFSLILESASTNQTSMYLCASSFGAYEQYFGPGTRLTVT.

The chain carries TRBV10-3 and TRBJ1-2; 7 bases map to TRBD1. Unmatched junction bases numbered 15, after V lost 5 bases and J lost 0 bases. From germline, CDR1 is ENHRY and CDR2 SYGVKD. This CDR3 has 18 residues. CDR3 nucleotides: TGTGCCATCAGTCCAGGGGGTGAGGGGTCAGGACCTAACTATGGCTACACCTTC. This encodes CAISPGGEGSGPNYGYTF.

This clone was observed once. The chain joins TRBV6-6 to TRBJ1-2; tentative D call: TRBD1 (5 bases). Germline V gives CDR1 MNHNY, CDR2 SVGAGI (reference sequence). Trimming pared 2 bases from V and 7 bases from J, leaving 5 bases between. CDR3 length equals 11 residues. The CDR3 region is CASSYGAGYTF. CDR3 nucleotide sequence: TGTGCCAGCAGTTACGGGGCTGGCTACACCTTC.

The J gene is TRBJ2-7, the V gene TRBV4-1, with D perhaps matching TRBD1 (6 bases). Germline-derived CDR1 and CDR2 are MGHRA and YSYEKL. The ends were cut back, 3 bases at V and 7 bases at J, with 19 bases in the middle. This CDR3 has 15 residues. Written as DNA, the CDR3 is TGCGCCAGCAGCCATGTCAGGACAGCGATGAGGGAGCAGTACTTC. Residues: CASSHVRTAMREQYF.